This T cell receptor beta chain emerged from a study of shared clonotypes between healthy human individuals. This clone was counted between two and nine times. Naive CD8 isolation took CD45RO-negative cells positively selected for CCR7 and excluded terminally differentiated effector memory CD45RA+ cells. Each sample came from a Caucasian adult donor living in Nashville, Tennessee. CDR1 and CDR2 from the germline V gene are PRHDT and FYEKMQ (reference sequence). The CDR3 runs 14 residues. V shed 0 bases, J shed 6 bases, and the junction held 4 bases outside the gene matches. An even split of each subset's genomic DNA across several immunoSEQ plates was performed. This table comes from immunoSEQ multiplex PCR, and its TCRdb copy is limited to in-frame clones, with some not included. The profile shows some 600,000 clones, roughly 96% of them singletons.

Sequencing used naive CD8+ T cells sorted from blood. The chain links TRBV13 to TRBJ2-7, with TRBD2 matching over 8 bases. The sequence was collected from a woman aged 25 to 45 in good health. The CDR3 sequence is CASSLGTGTSEQYF. CDR3 nucleotides: TGTGCCAGCAGCTTAGGAACCGGGACTAGCGAGCAGTACTTC.